The present T cell receptor (beta chain) was sequenced within a study of cytomegalovirus exposure and HLA in healthy donors. A remark on this clone: The antigen is not known.

PCR amplification relied on 60 Vbeta primers (plus 13 Jbeta primers). Using immunoSEQ multiplex PCR, the repertoire was profiled, and TCRdb retains in-frame clones only, with some absent. The sample has 150,000 to 190,000 clones, roughly four fifths seen once. Findings of the study overall: Certain indistinguishable V segments, among them TRBV6-2 and TRBV6-3, were excluded.

This CDR3 region has 11 residues. The V gene lost 4 bases and the J gene lost 3 bases, with 4 bases spanning the gap. Germline V gene sequence: CDR1 SGHRS, CDR2 YFSETQ. Source material: PBMCs. The J gene is TRBJ1-1, the V gene TRBV5-1; D not resolved. This receptor was obtained from a man aged 18 to 29 in good health and CMV-seronegative. The CDR3 DNA reads as TGCGCCAGCAGCGCGGACACTGAAGCTTTCTTT. Translating gives CASSADTEAFF.